This TCR beta chain was recovered during a study of shared clonotypes between healthy human individuals. Notes on this clone: Antigen: not known.

The V and J ends lost 0 bases and 5 bases respectively, with 11 bases between them. Germline-derived CDR1 and CDR2 are MNHEY and SVGAGI. This CDR3 spans 15 amino acids. Study-level findings and limits: What naive subsets generally showed was a larger estimated richness than memory subsets showed. The study sampled only blood, and tissue repertoires likely differ.

Using immunoSEQ multiplex PCR, the repertoire was profiled, and TCRdb retains in-frame clones only, with some absent. This sample has approximately 2.5 million clones, with approximately 94% found just once. J is TRBJ1-5 and V is TRBV6-5, with D hard to call. Source material: naive CD4+ T cells from PBMCs. Noted subset: CD45RA+ positively selected. This TCR was recovered from a man aged 18 to 30 in good health. Some clones in this sample may be carry-over from other donors' samples. CDR3 sequence reads: CASSYSGVSDQPQHF. CDR3 DNA sequence: TGTGCCAGCAGTTACTCCGGGGTCTCGGATCAGCCCCAGCATTTT.